The 26 T cell receptor beta chains presented below share a single source sample, sequenced in a study of radiation and T cells in renal cell carcinoma. Measured with immunoSEQ multiplex PCR; TCRdb has only the in-frame clones, and not every one. The sample includes roughly 130,000 clones, more than 75% of them seen just once. Described time point: blood 2 weeks post-SBRT. Treatment: 15 Gy SBRT to primary tumor, nephrectomy 4 weeks later. Sequenced here: blood, sampled from a patient whose treatment included radiotherapy and nephrectomy. These receptors originate from a woman between 65 and 79 years old with renal cell carcinoma.

The V and J genes are TRBV18 and TRBJ2-2, with D tentatively TRBD1 or TRBD2 (5 bases each). The CDR3 is 15 residues long. Germline-derived CDR1 and CDR2 are KGHSH and LQKENI. The V and J ends lost 3 bases and 6 bases respectively, with 14 bases between them. The CDR3 spells CASSPTGTPAGELFF. The CDR3 DNA reads TGTGCCAGCTCACCGACCGGGACCCCAGCCGGGGAGCTGTTTTTT.

The J gene is TRBJ1-1, the V gene TRBV11-2, with D unresolved. Trimming left V 0 bases short and J 5 bases short, with 10 bases between. Germline CDR1 is SGHAT and CDR2 is FQNNGV. The length of the CDR3 is 14 residues. This chain's CDR3 is CASSLEVGGTEAFF. The CDR3 region has the DNA TGTGCCAGCAGCTTAGAGGTGGGAGGGACTGAAGCTTTCTTT.

This sequence joins TRBV11-2 and TRBJ2-1; 11 bases match TRBD2. CDR1 and CDR2 (germline): SGHAT, FQNNGV. The CDR3 is 18 amino acids. Unmatched junction bases numbered 11, after V lost 1 base and J lost 6 bases. Here the CDR3 reads CASSLGILAGGRSNEQFF. The CDR3 DNA reads as TGTGCCAGCAGCTTAGGAATTTTAGCGGGGGGGCGTAGCAATGAGCAGTTCTTC. The whole variable domain, remainder taken from reference TRBV11-2 and TRBJ2-1, is EAGVAQSPRYKIIEKRQSVAFWCNPISGHATLYWYQQILGQGPKLLIQFQNNGVVDDSQLPKDRFSAERLKGVDSTLKIQPAKLEDSAVYLCASSLGILAGGRSNEQFFGPGTRLTVL.

CDR3 DNA: TGCGCCAGCAGCCAAGAAGGTCCGCGGGGGCCCGCCTACAATGAGCAGTTCTTC. Its protein is CASSQEGPRGPAYNEQFF. This chain links TRBV4-3 with TRBJ2-1, with D perhaps matching TRBD2 (7 bases). V lost 0 bases, J lost 2 bases, and 17 bases lay in between. CDR1 and CDR2 from the germline V gene are LGHNA and YSLEER. The CDR3 sequence is 18 residues long.

The chain recombines TRBV7-2 with TRBJ2-7; the match to TRBD2 covers 8 bases. Germline-derived CDR1 and CDR2 are SGHTA and FQGNSA. V shed 1 base and J 7 bases; nucleotides not matched to a gene: 6. The CDR3 is 14 residues long. The CDR3 loop is CASSLDERGKEQYF. CDR3 DNA: TGTGCCAGCAGCTTAGATGAGCGGGGGAAAGAGCAGTACTTC.

The CDR3 nucleotides read TGCGCCAGCAGCTTGGGTGGGTCCGACGAGCAGTACTTC. Translating gives CASSLGGSDEQYF. The gene calls are TRBV5-1 and TRBJ2-7; D remains unclear. Trimming took 0 bases from V and 5 from J, leaving 9 bases between them. The CDR3 is made up of 13 amino acids. Germline V gives CDR1 SGHRS, CDR2 YFSETQ.

A few counts support this clone. The chain carries TRBV5-1 and TRBJ1-6, with TRBD1 identical over 9 bases. The CDR3 loop spans 14 amino acids. V was clipped by 4 bases and J by 8 bases; unmatched bases: 4. Germline CDR1 is SGHRS and CDR2 is YFSETQ. This chain's CDR3 is CASSTTGGDSPLHF. The CDR3 bases are TGCGCCAGCAGCACGACAGGGGGAGATTCACCCCTCCACTTT.

The CDR3: CASSIGIGTGMGSNQPQHF. For the CDR3, the DNA is TGTGCCAGTAGTATAGGGATCGGGACAGGGATGGGTAGCAATCAGCCCCAGCATTTT. The J gene is TRBJ1-5, the V gene TRBV19; 9 bases align to TRBD1. J lost 0 bases, V lost 1 base, and 10 bases had no gene match. This CDR3 has 19 amino acids. The V gene's germline CDR1 is LNHDA and CDR2 SQIVND (reference sequence). The entire variable domain, with the rest obtained from reference TRBV19 and TRBJ1-5, is as follows: DGGITQSPKYLFRKEGQNVTLSCEQNLNHDAMYWYRQDPGQGLRLIYYSQIVNDFQKGDIAEGYSVSREKKESFPLTVTSAQKNPTAFYLCASSIGIGTGMGSNQPQHFGDGTRLSIL.

This clone was detected a few times. This chain uses TRBV10-3 with TRBJ2-1; possible D gene TRBD1, 6 bases. Trimming shortened V by 7 bases and J by 3 bases, and 10 bases separated the two germline ends. The CDR3 is 13 residues long. Germline assignment: CDR1 ENHRY and CDR2 SYGVKD. Here the CDR3 reads CAITPDSYNEQFF. In nucleotides, the CDR3 is TGTGCCATCACCCCGGACAGCTACAATGAGCAGTTCTTC.

The V gene is TRBV28, the J gene TRBJ1-1; the D gene is possibly TRBD1 (5 bases). Germline V gives CDR1 MDHEN, CDR2 SYDVKM. The germline V and J ends were trimmed by 5 bases and 5 bases, with 15 bases remaining between them. The CDR3 is 14 amino acids. Here the CDR3 reads CASSPPGPRTEAFF. For the CDR3, the DNA is TGTGCCAGCAGTCCCCCGGGGCCAAGGACTGAAGCTTTCTTT.

The chain combines TRBV11-3 with TRBJ1-4, with TRBD1 as a possible D gene (5 bases). V lost 4 bases and J lost 0, with 12 bases in between. Germline CDR1 and CDR2: SGHNT and YENEEA. The CDR3 spans 16 residues. The CDR3 DNA sequence: TGTGCCAGCAGCTCTGGGACGCGTGCAACTAATGAAAAACTGTTTTTT. As protein: CASSSGTRATNEKLFF.

This clone was seen only once. V and J are TRBV11-2 and TRBJ2-1; D not certain. This CDR3 region has 11 residues. The germline CDR1 and CDR2 sequences are SGHAT and FQNNGV. Between the trimmed V and J ends, which lost 3 bases and 6 bases, there was a span of 3 bases. CDR3: CASSFSNEQFF. DNA of the CDR3: TGTGCCAGCAGCTTTAGCAATGAGCAGTTCTTC.

The V call is TRBV2, the J call TRBJ1-5; D gene ambiguous. V shed 4 bases and J shed 2 bases, with 9 bases lying between them. The germline gives CDR1 SNHLY, CDR2 FYNNEI. The CDR3 extends over 14 amino acids. CDR3 in DNA: TGTGCCAGCAGTGGGAACCGGGGCAATCAGCCCCAGCATTTT. Its protein product is CASSGNRGNQPQHF.

CDR3 bases: TGTGCCAGCAGCAAAGCCCCAGGACCGAACACTGAAGCTTTCTTT. Translated, it gives CASSKAPGPNTEAFF. The chain joins TRBV7-2 to TRBJ1-1, with D unresolved. The CDR3 consists of 15 residues. The ends were cut back, 5 bases at V and 1 base at J, with 14 bases in the middle. Germline-derived CDR1 and CDR2 are SGHTA and FQGNSA.

This clone was picked up one time. The chain carries TRBV6-5 and TRBJ1-1; D perhaps matches TRBD1 (5 bases). Germline V gene lookup returns CDR1 MNHEY and CDR2 SVGAGI. V lost 9 bases and J 0 bases, leaving 17 bases between the germline ends. CDR3 length: 15 residues. CDR3 in DNA: TGTGCCAGTCTACCTCGGGACCTAATGAACACTGAAGCTTTCTTT. Residues: CASLPRDLMNTEAFF.

The rearrangement links TRBV4-2 to TRBJ2-7; TRBD1 matches 10 bases. CDR1 and CDR2 (germline): LGHNA, YNFKEQ. CDR3 length: 16 residues. Trimming at V came to 4 bases and at J to 3 bases, leaving 9 bases not matched to a gene. CDR3 region: CASSRSRTGGYYEQYF. DNA of the CDR3: TGTGCCAGCAGCCGGTCCCGGACAGGGGGGTACTACGAGCAGTACTTC.

The chain has TRBV18 and TRBJ1-1; D possibly corresponds to TRBD1 (5 bases). Trimming left V 3 bases short and J 4 bases short, with 15 bases between. Germline V gene sequence: CDR1 KGHSH, CDR2 LQKENI. The CDR3 sequence is 15 residues long. DNA for the CDR3: TGTGCCAGCTCACCCCTCGGGGGTGAGGGCACTGAAGCTTTCTTT. Protein: CASSPLGGEGTEAFF.

The genes are TRBV5-1 and TRBJ2-5, with 9 bases lining up with TRBD2. CDR1 SGHRS and CDR2 YFSETQ come from the germline V gene. V lost 0 bases and J lost 5; bases outside the gene matches: 8. The CDR3 is 16 amino acids. CDR3 in DNA: TGCGCCAGCAGCTTGGGTAGCGGGGGCCTCGGGGAGACCCAGTACTTC. It encodes CASSLGSGGLGETQYF.

The J gene is TRBJ1-4, the V gene TRBV7-9; TRBD1 aligns across 8 bases. V shed 5 bases, J shed 4 bases, and the junction held 6 bases outside the gene matches. Germline CDR1 SEHNR, CDR2 FQNEAQ (reference sequence). The CDR3 has 15 residues. The CDR3 is CASSPGQGNNEKLFF. CDR3 in DNA: TGTGCCAGCAGCCCCGGACAGGGTAATAATGAAAAACTGTTTTTT.

This chain uses TRBV6-6 with TRBJ1-1; 9 positions match TRBD1. The germline CDR1 and CDR2 sequences are MNHNY and SVGAGI (reference sequence). The CDR3 is made up of 16 amino acids. With V trimmed by 4 bases and J by 1 base, 7 bases remained unmatched. CDR3 amino acids: CASSLGTGRGNTEAFF. The CDR3 DNA follows: TGTGCCAGCAGTTTGGGGACAGGGAGGGGGAACACTGAAGCTTTCTTT.

The chain recombines TRBV5-1 with TRBJ1-6; possibly TRBD1 for D (6 bases). The germline V gene encodes CDR1 SGHRS and CDR2 YFSETQ. The length of the CDR3 is 15 residues. The V end was cut by 4 bases, the J end by 9 bases, with 17 bases between. The CDR3 spells CASSTGDRSVSPLHF. CDR3 nucleotide sequence: TGCGCCAGCAGCACCGGCGACAGGTCAGTTTCACCCCTCCACTTT.

The chain links TRBV29-1 to TRBJ2-7; D perhaps matches TRBD2 (5 bases). The length of the CDR3 is 12 residues. With 4 bases removed from V and 7 bases from J, the gap between germline ends came to 14 bases. The germline gives CDR1 SQVTM, CDR2 ANQGSEA. CDR3 nucleotides: TGCAGCGTTGCCCCCGCCGGGGTTGAGCAGTACTTC. Its protein is CSVAPAGVEQYF.

The chain is built from TRBV19 and TRBJ1-6; tentative D call: TRBD1 (6 bases). CDR3 size: 16 residues. Between the trimmed V and J ends, which lost 3 bases and 8 bases, there was a span of 17 bases. Germline assignment: CDR1 LNHDA and CDR2 SQIVND (reference sequence). The CDR3: CASSIFWGAKDSPLHF. The CDR3 DNA reads as TGTGCCAGTAGTATTTTCTGGGGGGCGAAAGATTCACCCCTCCACTTT.

This rearrangement joins TRBV28 to TRBJ1-2; no firm D call. Per germline, CDR1 MDHEN and CDR2 SYDVKM. Deletions cut 10 bases from V and 3 bases from J, with 12 bases between. The CDR3 is 12 amino acids. The chain's CDR3 is CATLLDDYGYTF. The CDR3 nucleotides read TGTGCCACCCTGTTGGACGACTATGGCTACACCTTC.

This sequence joins TRBV4-2 and TRBJ2-1; 8 bases match TRBD2. CDR3 length: 17 residues. The germline V gene encodes CDR1 LGHNA and CDR2 YNFKEQ. V dropped 0 bases and J dropped 2; count of bases not matched to a gene: 6. The CDR3 loop is CASSQDGGRGAYNEQFF. The CDR3 DNA is TGTGCCAGCAGCCAAGATGGTGGGCGGGGGGCCTACAATGAGCAGTTCTTC.

The chain links TRBV7-9 to TRBJ1-5; 8 bases are shared with TRBD1. Trimming took 5 bases from V and 0 from J; bases not matched to a gene: 9. This CDR3 has 17 amino acids. Germline V CDR1 and CDR2: SEHNR, FQNEAQ (reference sequence). The DNA of the CDR3 is TGTGCCAGCAGCAAGACAGGGGTTTGGGATAGCAATCAGCCCCAGCATTTT. This gives the protein CASSKTGVWDSNQPQHF.